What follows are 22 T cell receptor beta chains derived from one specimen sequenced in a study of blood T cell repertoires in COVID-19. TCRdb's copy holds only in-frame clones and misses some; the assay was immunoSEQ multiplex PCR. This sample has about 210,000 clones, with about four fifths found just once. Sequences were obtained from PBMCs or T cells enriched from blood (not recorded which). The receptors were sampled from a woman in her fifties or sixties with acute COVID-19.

The CDR3: CASGLGTGRPPGANVLTF. CDR3 DNA sequence: TGTGCTAGTGGTTTAGGGACAGGGAGACCCCCTGGGGCCAACGTCCTGACTTTC. The V and J genes are TRBV12-5 and TRBJ2-6; 9 bases are shared with TRBD1. J lost 2 bases, V lost 3 bases, and 8 bases had no gene match. This CDR3 region has 18 residues. In germline, CDR1 is LGHNT, CDR2 FRNRAP.

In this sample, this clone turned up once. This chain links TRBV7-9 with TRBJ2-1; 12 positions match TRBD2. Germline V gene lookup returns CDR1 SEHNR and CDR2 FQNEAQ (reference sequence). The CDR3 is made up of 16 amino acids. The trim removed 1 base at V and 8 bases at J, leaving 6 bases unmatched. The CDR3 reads CASSLDLAGGPHEQFF. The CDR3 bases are TGTGCCAGCAGCTTAGACCTAGCGGGAGGGCCCCATGAGCAGTTCTTC.

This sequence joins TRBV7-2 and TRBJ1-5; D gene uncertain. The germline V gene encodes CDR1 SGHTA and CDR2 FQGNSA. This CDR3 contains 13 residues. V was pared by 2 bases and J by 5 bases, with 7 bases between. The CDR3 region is CASSLISDQPQHF. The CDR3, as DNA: TGTGCCAGCAGCTTAATTTCCGATCAGCCCCAGCATTTT.

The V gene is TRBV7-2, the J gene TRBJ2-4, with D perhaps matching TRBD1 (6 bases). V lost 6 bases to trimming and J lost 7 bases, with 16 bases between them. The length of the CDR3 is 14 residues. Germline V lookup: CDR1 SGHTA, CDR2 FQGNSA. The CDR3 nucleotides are TGTGCCAGCAGAGCATCAGGGGTGGTCAACATTCAGTACTTC. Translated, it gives CASRASGVVNIQYF.

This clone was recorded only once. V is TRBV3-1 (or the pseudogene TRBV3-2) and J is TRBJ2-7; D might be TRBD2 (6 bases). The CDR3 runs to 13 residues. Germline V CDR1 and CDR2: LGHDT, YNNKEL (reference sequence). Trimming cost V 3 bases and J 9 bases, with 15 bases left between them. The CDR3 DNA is TGTGCCAGCAGCCAGGGACTTATTACGGCGCAGTACTTC. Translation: CASSQGLITAQYF.

Written as DNA, the CDR3 is TGTGCCAGCAGCTTAAAACAGACTAGCGGGGGGGTAGAGACCCAGTACTTC. It translates to CASSLKQTSGGVETQYF. This sequence joins TRBV5-4 and TRBJ2-5, with TRBD2 identical over 14 bases. Germline CDR1 is SGHNT and CDR2 is YYREEE (reference sequence). The V and J ends lost 2 bases and 4 bases, in that order; junction bases with no gene match: 7. The CDR3 spans 17 residues.

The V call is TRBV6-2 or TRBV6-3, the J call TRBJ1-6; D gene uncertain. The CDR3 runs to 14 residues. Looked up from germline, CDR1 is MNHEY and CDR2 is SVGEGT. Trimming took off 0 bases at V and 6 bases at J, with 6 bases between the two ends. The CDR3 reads CASSYSGGNSPLHF. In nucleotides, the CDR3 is TGTGCCAGCAGTTACTCTGGAGGTAATTCACCCCTCCACTTT.

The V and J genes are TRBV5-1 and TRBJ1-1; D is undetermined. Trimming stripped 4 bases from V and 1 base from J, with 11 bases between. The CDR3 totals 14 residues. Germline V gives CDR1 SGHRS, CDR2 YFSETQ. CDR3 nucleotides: TGCGCCAGCAGCCCACCACCCGGGAACACTGAAGCTTTCTTT. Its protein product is CASSPPPGNTEAFF. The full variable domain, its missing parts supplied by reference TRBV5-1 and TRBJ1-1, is KAGVTQTPRYLIKTRGQQVTLSCSPISGHRSVSWYQQTPGQGLQFLFEYFSETQRNKGNFPGRFSGRQFSNSRSEMNVSTLELGDSALYLCASSPPPGNTEAFFGQGTRLTVV.

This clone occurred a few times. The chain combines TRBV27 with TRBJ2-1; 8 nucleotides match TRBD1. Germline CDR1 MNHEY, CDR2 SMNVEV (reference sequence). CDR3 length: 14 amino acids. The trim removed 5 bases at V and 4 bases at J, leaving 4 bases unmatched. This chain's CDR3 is CASSRDRNYNEQFF. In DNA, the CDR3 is TGTGCCAGCAGTAGGGACAGGAATTACAATGAGCAGTTCTTC.

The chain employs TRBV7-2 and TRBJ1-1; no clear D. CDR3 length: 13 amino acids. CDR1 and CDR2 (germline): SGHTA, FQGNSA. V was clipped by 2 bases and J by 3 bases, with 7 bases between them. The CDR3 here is CASSLNSYTEAFF. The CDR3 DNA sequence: TGTGCCAGCAGCTTAAACAGTTACACTGAAGCTTTCTTT. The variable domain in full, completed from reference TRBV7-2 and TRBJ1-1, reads GAGVSQSPSNKVTEKGKDVELRCDPISGHTALYWYRQSLGQGLEFLIYFQGNSAPDKSGLPSDRFSAERTGGSVSTLTIQRTQQEDSAVYLCASSLNSYTEAFFGQGTRLTVV.

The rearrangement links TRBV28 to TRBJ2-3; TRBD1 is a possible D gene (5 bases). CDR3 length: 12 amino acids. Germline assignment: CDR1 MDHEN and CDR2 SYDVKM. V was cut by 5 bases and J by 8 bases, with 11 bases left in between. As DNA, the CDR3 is TGTGCCAGCAGTGCAGGGTTATCTACGCAGTATTTT. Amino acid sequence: CASSAGLSTQYF.

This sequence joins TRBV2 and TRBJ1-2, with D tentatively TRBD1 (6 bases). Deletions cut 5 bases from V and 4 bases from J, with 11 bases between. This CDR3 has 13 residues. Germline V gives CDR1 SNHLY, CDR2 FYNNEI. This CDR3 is CASSLQGLYGYTF. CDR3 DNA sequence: TGTGCCAGCAGTCTACAGGGTCTCTATGGCTACACCTTC.

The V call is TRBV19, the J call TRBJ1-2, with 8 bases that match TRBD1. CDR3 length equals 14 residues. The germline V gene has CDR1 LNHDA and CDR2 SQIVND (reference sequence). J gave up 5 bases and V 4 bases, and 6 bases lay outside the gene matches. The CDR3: CASSRQGRWYGYTF. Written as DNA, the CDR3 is TGTGCCAGTAGTAGACAGGGGAGATGGTATGGCTACACCTTC. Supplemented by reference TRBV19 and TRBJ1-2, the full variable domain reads DGGITQSPKYLFRKEGQNVTLSCEQNLNHDAMYWYRQDPGQGLRLIYYSQIVNDFQKGDIAEGYSVSREKKESFPLTVTSAQKNPTAFYLCASSRQGRWYGYTFGSGTRLTVV.

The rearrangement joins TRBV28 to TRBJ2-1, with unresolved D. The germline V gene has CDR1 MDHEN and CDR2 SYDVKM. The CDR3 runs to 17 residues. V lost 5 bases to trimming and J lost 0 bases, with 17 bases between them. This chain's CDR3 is CASSPIHSLSSYNEQFF. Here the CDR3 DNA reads TGTGCCAGCAGTCCCATTCACAGTCTCAGCTCCTACAATGAGCAGTTCTTC.

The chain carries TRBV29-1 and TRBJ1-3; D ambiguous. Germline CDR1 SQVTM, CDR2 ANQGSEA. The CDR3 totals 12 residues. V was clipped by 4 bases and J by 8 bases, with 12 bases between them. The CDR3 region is CSVGSARDTIYF. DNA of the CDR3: TGCAGCGTTGGGTCGGCCCGGGACACCATATATTTT.

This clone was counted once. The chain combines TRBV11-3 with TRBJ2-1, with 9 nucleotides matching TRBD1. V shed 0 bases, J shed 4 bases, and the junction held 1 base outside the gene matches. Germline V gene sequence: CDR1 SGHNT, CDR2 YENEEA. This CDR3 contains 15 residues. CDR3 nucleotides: TGTGCCAGCAGCTTAGATGGGACAGGGTACAATGAGCAGTTCTTC. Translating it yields CASSLDGTGYNEQFF.

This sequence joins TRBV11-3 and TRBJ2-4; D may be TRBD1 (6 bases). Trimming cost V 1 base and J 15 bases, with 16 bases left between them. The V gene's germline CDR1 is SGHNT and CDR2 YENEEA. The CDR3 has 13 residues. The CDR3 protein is CASSLGVAGTPYF. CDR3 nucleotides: TGTGCCAGCAGCTTAGGGGTCGCCGGGACACCGTACTTC.

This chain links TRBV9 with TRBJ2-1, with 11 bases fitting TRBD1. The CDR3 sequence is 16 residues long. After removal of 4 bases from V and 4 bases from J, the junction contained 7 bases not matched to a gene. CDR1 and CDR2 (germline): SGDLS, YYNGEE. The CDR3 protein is CASSLVGTGGYNEQFF. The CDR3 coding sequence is TGTGCCAGCAGCCTCGTGGGGACAGGGGGGTACAATGAGCAGTTCTTC.

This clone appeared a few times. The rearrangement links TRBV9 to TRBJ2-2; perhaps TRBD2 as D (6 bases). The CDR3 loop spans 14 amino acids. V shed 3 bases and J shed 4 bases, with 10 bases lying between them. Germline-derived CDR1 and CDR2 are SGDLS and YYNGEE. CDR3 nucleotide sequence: TGTGCCAGCAGCGCGGAGGGAGTCACCGGGGAGCTGTTTTTT. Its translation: CASSAEGVTGELFF.

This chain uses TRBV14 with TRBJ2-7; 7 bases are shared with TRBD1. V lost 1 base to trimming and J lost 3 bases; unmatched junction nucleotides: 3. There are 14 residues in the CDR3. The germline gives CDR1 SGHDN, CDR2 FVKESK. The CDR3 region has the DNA TGTGCCAGCAGCCAAGGTCCAGGGGGCTACGAGCAGTACTTC. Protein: CASSQGPGGYEQYF.

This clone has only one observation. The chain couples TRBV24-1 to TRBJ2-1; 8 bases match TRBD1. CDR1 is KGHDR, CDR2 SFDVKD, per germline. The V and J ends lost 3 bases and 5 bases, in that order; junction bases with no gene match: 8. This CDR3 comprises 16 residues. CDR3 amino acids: CATSDGGRGQDNEQFF. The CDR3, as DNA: TGTGCCACCAGTGATGGGGGCAGGGGGCAAGACAATGAGCAGTTCTTC.

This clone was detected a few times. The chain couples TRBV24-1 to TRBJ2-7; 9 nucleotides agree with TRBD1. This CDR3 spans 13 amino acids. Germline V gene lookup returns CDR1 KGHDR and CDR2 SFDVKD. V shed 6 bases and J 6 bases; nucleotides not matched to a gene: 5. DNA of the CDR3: TGTGCCACCAGTAAGAGGACAGGGGCCGAGCAGTACTTC. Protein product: CATSKRTGAEQYF.